A single sample is the source of the 31 T cell receptor beta chains below, sequenced in a study of vaccination and CD4 T cells after COVID-19. The antigens of these receptors remain unknown. Sequenced with the Oncomine TCR Beta short-read assay was DNA taken from cultured CD4+ T cells. TCRdb re-called the PCR reads with MiXCR, one entry per CDR3 protein. The table includes some 15,000 distinct CDR3 sequences, 40% to 50% detected once. As to treatment: roughly 10-day PBMC culture with coronavirus spike peptide pools or control peptides (ViraFEST assay). Sequenced material: CD4+ T cells from blood, cultured in vitro, taken before SARS-CoV-2 vaccination. Every receptor here comes from a human donor who had recovered from COVID-19.

The chain employs TRBV30 and TRBJ2-7; 10 bases match TRBD2. The CDR3 runs 15 residues. V dropped 0 bases and J dropped 6; count of bases not matched to a gene: 8. Germline V gives CDR1 GTSNPN, CDR2 SVGIG (reference sequence). CDR3: CAWSVNLAGAGEQYF. As DNA, the CDR3 is TGTGCCTGGAGTGTAAACCTAGCGGGAGCGGGCGAGCAGTACTTC.

The chain has TRBV24-1 and TRBJ2-2; D call uncertain. Germline CDR1 KGHDR, CDR2 SFDVKD. Trimming pared 3 bases from V and 7 bases from J, leaving 5 bases between. This CDR3 region has 12 residues. This CDR3 reads CATSDTDGELFF. The CDR3 bases are TGTGCCACCAGTGATACGGACGGGGAGCTGTTTTTT.

The chain combines TRBV12-3 or TRBV12-4 with TRBJ1-5, with a weak D call TRBD1 (6 bases). Trimming took 0 bases from V and 5 from J, leaving 20 bases between them. The CDR3 runs to 18 residues. CDR3 nucleotides: TGTGCCAGCAGTTTAGCGCTAAGGGGGGGGCGCATCCATCAGCCCCAGCATTTT. This translates into CASSLALRGGRIHQPQHF.

The chain is built from TRBV19 and TRBJ1-5; D is uncertain. The V gene's germline CDR1 is LNHDA and CDR2 SQIVND (reference sequence). This CDR3 comprises 17 residues. V lost 2 bases and J lost 3, with 17 bases in between. The CDR3 loop reads CASSIRLRQSHNQPQHF. In nucleotides, the CDR3 is TGTGCCAGTAGTATAAGGCTGAGGCAGTCTCACAATCAGCCCCAGCATTTT.

The rearrangement uses TRBV10-3 and TRBJ2-7; D might be TRBD1 (6 bases). The CDR3 has 12 residues. Germline values: CDR1 ENHRY, CDR2 SYGVKD. V was pared by 6 bases and J by 5 bases, with 11 bases between. This CDR3 is CAISVQGDEQYF. CDR3 in DNA: TGTGCCATCAGCGTACAGGGCGACGAGCAGTACTTC.

The chain links TRBV7-7 to TRBJ2-5, with D maybe TRBD2 (6 bases). Trimming left V 5 bases short and J 7 bases short, with 14 bases between. Germline assignment: CDR1 SSHAT and CDR2 FNYEAQ (reference sequence). The CDR3 has 13 amino acids. The CDR3, as DNA: TGTGCCAGCAGCGTCGGGACTCCTGGGACCCAGTACTTC. This sequence encodes CASSVGTPGTQYF.

The V call is TRBV4-3, the J call TRBJ2-3, with 10 bases matching TRBD2. Trimming removed 0 bases from V and 9 bases from J; junction bases left unmatched: 9. This CDR3 is built from 16 residues. Germline V gene data show CDR1 as LGHNA and CDR2 as YSLEER. Here the CDR3 DNA reads TGCGCCAGCAGCCAAGAGAGCGGGAGGGCCCTGTTCACGCAGTATTTT. It specifies CASSQESGRALFTQYF.

V usage is TRBV6-2 or TRBV6-3 and J usage is TRBJ2-5; possibly TRBD2 for D (5 bases). The CDR3 sequence is 13 residues long. The V gene's germline CDR1 is MNHEY and CDR2 SVGEGT. With 4 bases removed from V and 1 base from J, the gap between germline ends came to 7 bases. The CDR3 spells CASSFAGQETQYF. In DNA, the CDR3 is TGTGCCAGCAGTTTCGCGGGCCAAGAGACCCAGTACTTC.

This clonotype was seen a single time. This chain links TRBV6-1 with TRBJ1-1, with 8 bases fitting TRBD1. The trim removed 5 bases at V and 5 bases at J, leaving 7 bases unmatched. From germline, CDR1 is MNHNS and CDR2 SASEGT. The CDR3 is made up of 14 amino acids. The CDR3 sequence: CASSLQGVMTEAFF. The DNA of the CDR3 is TGTGCCAGCAGTCTACAGGGGGTGATGACTGAAGCTTTCTTT.

This clonotype was observed a few times. The chain combines TRBV20-1 with TRBJ1-2; maybe TRBD1 (6 bases). The V gene's germline CDR1 is DFQATT and CDR2 SNEGSKA (reference sequence). V was shortened by 3 bases and J by 6 bases, with 11 bases between the two germline ends. The length of the CDR3 is 12 residues. The CDR3 nucleotides are TGCAGTGCTAGTACCGGGGGCCATGGCTACACCTTC. Amino acids: CSASTGGHGYTF.

This clonotype appeared a few times. The V call is TRBV12-3 or TRBV12-4, the J call TRBJ2-5; 7 bases fit TRBD2. Losses at the gene ends were 2 bases for V and 5 bases for J; bases not matched to a gene: 11. This CDR3 region has 16 residues. CDR3 protein: CASSLLRGGKGETQYF. DNA of the CDR3: TGTGCCAGCAGTTTATTGCGGGGAGGGAAGGGGGAGACCCAGTACTTC.

This sequence joins TRBV9 and TRBJ2-1; D gene uncertain. V was shortened by 2 bases and J by 6 bases, with 15 bases between the two germline ends. CDR1 and CDR2 (germline): SGDLS, YYNGEE. This CDR3 comprises 15 residues. CDR3 loop: CASSVPGLWTNEQFF. The CDR3 DNA is TGTGCCAGCAGCGTCCCGGGCCTTTGGACCAATGAGCAGTTCTTC.

The genes are TRBV20-1 and TRBJ2-7; 8 nucleotides line up with TRBD2. V lost 3 bases and J lost 3; bases outside the gene matches: 1. The CDR3 covers 12 residues. Germline lookup yields CDR1 DFQATT and CDR2 SNEGSKA (reference sequence). CDR3 nucleotides: TGCAGTGCTAGTCTAGCGGGCTACGAGCAGTACTTC. It yields the protein CSASLAGYEQYF.

J is TRBJ2-1 and V is TRBV6-1; TRBD2 aligns across 9 bases. V shed 5 bases, J shed 5 bases, and the junction held 1 base outside the gene matches. The CDR3 length is 13 residues. Germline CDR1 and CDR2: MNHNS and SASEGT. The CDR3 nucleotides are TGTGCCAGCAGTCGACTAGCGGACAATGAGCAGTTCTTC. Residues: CASSRLADNEQFF.

The CDR3 DNA reads as TGTGCCATCAGTGTTCGACAGGGTGATGAGCAGTTCTTC. The encoded protein is CAISVRQGDEQFF. The chain links TRBV10-3 to TRBJ2-1; TRBD1 aligns across 7 bases. CDR1 and CDR2 (germline): ENHRY, SYGVKD. Germline trimming cut 4 bases from V and 8 bases from J; bases unmatched to any gene: 5. CDR3 length: 13 amino acids.

This clonotype has more than one count but fewer than ten. V is TRBV20-1 and J is TRBJ2-7; maybe TRBD2 (5 bases). The CDR3 has 14 residues. V lost 3 bases, J lost 0 bases, and 12 bases lay in between. CDR1 and CDR2 (germline): DFQATT, SNEGSKA (reference sequence). The CDR3 loop reads CSASSSTLSYEQYF. The CDR3 bases are TGCAGTGCTAGTTCTAGCACCCTCTCCTACGAGCAGTACTTC.

This clonotype was seen once. The CDR3 loop reads CASSQQGPDYGYTF. DNA of the CDR3: TGTGCCAGCAGCCAACAGGGTCCTGACTATGGCTACACCTTC. This chain connects TRBV3-1 to TRBJ1-2; a possible D gene is TRBD1 (5 bases). V lost 2 bases and J lost 3, with 10 bases in between. In germline, CDR1 is LGHDT, CDR2 YNNKEL (reference sequence). This CDR3 has 14 residues.

This clonotype was observed a handful of times. The chain couples TRBV7-8 to TRBJ1-5, with D maybe TRBD1 (5 bases). The germline V gene has CDR1 SGHVS and CDR2 FQNEAQ. The CDR3 sequence is 15 residues long. V was shortened by 0 bases and J by 6 bases, with 12 bases between the two germline ends. In DNA, the CDR3 is TGTGCCAGCAGCTTAGCGGGGCAGGTGAGTCAGCCCCAGCATTTT. It translates to CASSLAGQVSQPQHF.

This clonotype has just a few counts. The chain uses TRBV11-2 and TRBJ1-5; D might be TRBD1 (5 bases). Between the trimmed V and J ends, which lost 5 bases and 1 base, there was a span of 12 bases. This CDR3 contains 15 residues. Germline V CDR1 and CDR2: SGHAT, FQNNGV. This CDR3 is CASSLGVGSNQPQHF. CDR3 nucleotide sequence: TGTGCCAGCAGCCTAGGGGTCGGGAGCAATCAGCCCCAGCATTTT. The variable domain in full, completed from reference TRBV11-2 and TRBJ1-5, reads EAGVAQSPRYKIIEKRQSVAFWCNPISGHATLYWYQQILGQGPKLLIQFQNNGVVDDSQLPKDRFSAERLKGVDSTLKIQPAKLEDSAVYLCASSLGVGSNQPQHFGDGTRLSIL.

The J gene is TRBJ2-2, the V gene TRBV25-1; 8 nucleotides match TRBD1. The CDR3 is 15 residues long. Germline V CDR1 and CDR2: MGHDK, SYGVNS. The junction had 12 bases not matched to a gene; V was cut back by 8 bases and J by 7 bases. The CDR3 region has the DNA TGTGCCAGCCATAGAGGCCAGGGGGCGGACGGGGAGCTGTTTTTT. This gives the protein CASHRGQGADGELFF.

This clonotype was seen more than once but under ten times. V usage is TRBV11-2 and J usage is TRBJ1-2; possible D gene TRBD1, 6 bases. This CDR3 region has 14 residues. The germline V gene encodes CDR1 SGHAT and CDR2 FQNNGV. V was trimmed by 2 bases and J by 7 bases, leaving 14 bases between them. In DNA form, the CDR3 reads TGTGCCAGCAGCTTATCTCAATGGGGGGCTGGCTACACCTTC. This gives the protein CASSLSQWGAGYTF.

This chain links TRBV2 with TRBJ2-5, with D unclear. Trimming pared 0 bases from V and 0 bases from J, leaving 2 bases between. Germline CDR1 reads SNHLY; CDR2 reads FYNNEI. The CDR3 has 13 residues. CDR3 loop: CASSEANQETQYF. In DNA, the CDR3 is TGTGCCAGCAGTGAAGCGAACCAAGAGACCCAGTACTTC.

The chain couples TRBV5-4 to TRBJ2-3; D gene ambiguous. CDR1 and CDR2 (germline): SGHNT, YYREEE (reference sequence). The CDR3 extends over 14 amino acids. Deletions cut 4 bases from V and 3 bases from J, with 12 bases between. This CDR3 is CASSRFDPTDTQYF. CDR3 in DNA: TGTGCCAGCAGCCGTTTTGATCCGACAGATACGCAGTATTTT. Filled out from reference TRBV5-4 and TRBJ2-3, the complete variable domain reads ETGVTQSPTHLIKTRGQQVTLRCSSQSGHNTVSWYQQALGQGPQFIFQYYREEENGRGNFPPRFSGLQFPNYSSELNVNALELDDSALYLCASSRFDPTDTQYFGPGTRLTVL.

V is TRBV25-1 and J is TRBJ1-2; 8 nucleotides align to TRBD1. Germline-derived CDR1 and CDR2 are MGHDK and SYGVNS. Trimming cost V 7 bases and J 2 bases; bases outside gene matches: 6. The CDR3 runs to 14 residues. The CDR3 protein is CASTSQGANYGYTF. CDR3 in DNA: TGTGCCAGCACATCCCAGGGGGCGAACTATGGCTACACCTTC.

The rearrangement uses TRBV18 and TRBJ2-5; TRBD2 matches 7 bases. The CDR3 length is 18 residues. V was pared by 1 base and J by 4 bases, with 15 bases of the junction left unmatched. Germline V gene lookup returns CDR1 KGHSH and CDR2 LQKENI. The CDR3 region has the DNA TGTGCCAGCTCACCACTAGCAGCCGGGACTACCCCGACAGAGACCCAGTACTTC. Its protein product is CASSPLAAGTTPTETQYF.

This rearrangement joins TRBV7-9 to TRBJ2-1; 8 bases line up with TRBD2. J gave up 2 bases and V 4 bases, and 4 bases lay outside the gene matches. CDR1 and CDR2 (germline): SEHNR, FQNEAQ (reference sequence). This CDR3 region has 15 residues. The CDR3 loop is CASSSRGGTYNEQFF. CDR3 DNA sequence: TGTGCCAGCAGCTCTCGGGGGGGTACCTACAATGAGCAGTTCTTC.

This clonotype has more than one count but fewer than ten. The chain uses TRBV30 and TRBJ1-5; a possible D gene is TRBD1 (5 bases). Deletions cut 3 bases from V and 4 bases from J, with 16 bases between. CDR1 GTSNPN and CDR2 SVGIG come from the germline V gene (reference sequence). The CDR3 loop spans 15 amino acids. In nucleotides, the CDR3 is TGTGCCTGGAGACTCCAGGGAGGACCAAATCAGCCCCAGCATTTT. Protein sequence: CAWRLQGGPNQPQHF.

The rearrangement uses TRBV20-1 and TRBJ2-7; 8 bases map to TRBD1. There are 17 residues in the CDR3. V shed 6 bases, J shed 2 bases, and the junction held 18 bases outside the gene matches. Looked up from germline, CDR1 is DFQATT and CDR2 is SNEGSKA (reference sequence). The CDR3 bases are TGCAGTGCCCGCCCCACCGACAGGGGCCGACCCACCTACGAGCAGTACTTC. It encodes CSARPTDRGRPTYEQYF.

This clonotype occurred a few times. This chain connects TRBV7-8 to TRBJ1-6, with D possibly being TRBD1 (6 bases). Germline-derived CDR1 and CDR2 are SGHVS and FQNEAQ. This CDR3 spans 14 amino acids. The ends were cut back, 5 bases at V and 5 bases at J, with 10 bases in the middle. CDR3 sequence: CASSLGQNNSPLHF. The DNA of the CDR3 is TGTGCCAGCAGCCTCGGACAGAATAATTCACCCCTCCACTTT.

V is TRBV3-1 and J is TRBJ1-1; D unclear. CDR1 is LGHDT and CDR2 is YNNKEL in the germline V gene (reference sequence). V was clipped by 5 bases and J by 1 base, with 11 bases between them. The CDR3 covers 14 residues. The CDR3 reads CASSDNSRNTEAFF. The CDR3 coding sequence is TGTGCCAGCAGCGACAACAGCCGGAACACTGAAGCTTTCTTT. The whole variable domain, remainder taken from reference TRBV3-1 and TRBJ1-1, is DTAVSQTPKYLVTQMGNDKSIKCEQNLGHDTMYWYKQDSKKFLKIMFSYNNKELIINETVPNRFSPKSPDKAHLNLHINSLELGDSAVYFCASSDNSRNTEAFFGQGTRLTVV.

In its sample, this clonotype was seen a few times. This sequence joins TRBV11-2 and TRBJ1-3; tentatively, D is TRBD1 (6 bases). Germline V CDR1 and CDR2: SGHAT, FQNNGV. The CDR3 covers 16 residues. Deletions cut 3 bases from V and 8 bases from J, with 20 bases between. Here the CDR3 DNA reads TGTGCCAGCAGCTTGGCCGGGACATCCGTTGGCCACACCATATATTTT. Translated, it gives CASSLAGTSVGHTIYF.